One and the same sample provided the 29 T cell receptor beta chains below, sequenced in a study of T cell repertoires in cytomegalovirus infection. Each CDR3 protein is one row after TCRdb ran MiXCR on the reads. This sample has a few hundred thousand distinct CDR3 sequences; roughly 13% occur once, and the top ten carry 7.5% to 10%. Sequenced material: PBMCs. The source of these receptors is a human donor in good health (CMV status not recorded). Some clones in this sample may be carry-over from other donors' samples.

This clonotype was found a few times. The J gene is TRBJ1-5, the V gene TRBV20-1; D is undetermined. The CDR3 is made up of 12 amino acids. Looked up from germline, CDR1 is DFQATT and CDR2 is SNEGSKA (reference sequence). The CDR3 DNA reads TGCAGCTCACTGGGGAGCAATCAGCCCCAGCATTTT. Its protein product is CSSLGSNQPQHF.

This chain connects TRBV28 to TRBJ1-5, with 7 bases that match TRBD1. Germline V lookup: CDR1 MDHEN, CDR2 SYDVKM. V was clipped by 6 bases and J by 4 bases; unmatched bases: 9. This CDR3 is 15 amino acids long. The CDR3 reads CASRAGTEVNQPQHF. CDR3 sequence (DNA): TGTGCCAGCAGGGCCGGGACAGAGGTTAATCAGCCCCAGCATTTT.

This clonotype appeared many times. The V and J genes are TRBV7-9 and TRBJ2-1; the D call may be TRBD1 or TRBD2 (5 bases each). This CDR3 is 18 amino acids long. The V end lost 1 base, the J end lost 8 bases, and 24 bases lay between the germline ends. Germline V lookup: CDR1 SEHNR, CDR2 FQNEAQ (reference sequence). The CDR3 sequence is CASSLGGAATVTGHEQFF. In DNA form, the CDR3 reads TGTGCCAGCAGCTTAGGAGGAGCGGCTACTGTAACAGGCCATGAGCAGTTCTTC.

Many counts were recorded for this clonotype. The chain links TRBV7-8 to TRBJ2-1; TRBD2 agrees at 10 bases. This CDR3 contains 16 residues. The germline V gene encodes CDR1 SGHVS and CDR2 FQNEAQ. The trim removed 4 bases at V and 5 bases at J, leaving 8 bases unmatched. DNA for the CDR3: TGTGCCAGCAGCTCAAATAGCGGGGGGACCAACAATGAGCAGTTCTTC. It encodes CASSSNSGGTNNEQFF.

This sequence joins TRBV19 and TRBJ2-6, with 9 bases matching TRBD1. V lost 7 bases, J lost 2 bases, and 6 bases stayed unmatched. The germline V gene encodes CDR1 LNHDA and CDR2 SQIVND (reference sequence). The length of the CDR3 is 16 residues. CDR3 bases: TGTGCCAGTAATGTGGGACAGGGCCCTGGGGCCAACGTCCTGACTTTC. Residues: CASNVGQGPGANVLTF. Looking up the rest from reference TRBV19 and TRBJ2-6 gives the full variable domain: DGGITQSPKYLFRKEGQNVTLSCEQNLNHDAMYWYRQDPGQGLRLIYYSQIVNDFQKGDIAEGYSVSREKKESFPLTVTSAQKNPTAFYLCASNVGQGPGANVLTFGAGSRLTVL.

With respect to this clonotype: This may come from a read error, since a much larger clone is one base off. The rearrangement uses TRBV12-3 or TRBV12-4 and TRBJ2-7; D is undetermined. V lost 3 bases to trimming and J lost 2 bases, with 8 bases between them. The CDR3 is 13 amino acids. The CDR3 loop reads CASSFERTYEQYF. The CDR3 DNA follows: TGTGCCAGCAGTTTCGAGAGGACCTACGAGCAGTACTTC.

This clonotype was seen only a few times. The rearrangement joins TRBV5-5 to TRBJ1-4; D remains unclear. Looked up from germline, CDR1 is SGHKS and CDR2 is YYEKEE (reference sequence). Trimming cost V 4 bases and J 4 bases, with 14 bases left between them. This CDR3 has 15 residues. The CDR3 bases are TGTGCCAGCAGCCCTGGATCTTGGAGTAATGAAAAACTGTTTTTT. Amino acid sequence: CASSPGSWSNEKLFF.

The V and J genes are TRBV29-1 and TRBJ1-5; no clear D. Trimming removed 4 bases at V and 0 bases at J, with 7 bases between. The germline gives CDR1 SQVTM, CDR2 ANQGSEA. The CDR3 extends over 13 amino acids. The CDR3 coding sequence is TGCAGCGTTGGTTGGGGTAGCAATCAGCCCCAGCATTTT. Translation gives CSVGWGSNQPQHF.

This clonotype was found many times. The gene calls are TRBV6-2 or TRBV6-3 and TRBJ2-7; 12 bases are shared with TRBD2. Losses at the gene ends were 6 bases for V and 0 bases for J; bases not matched to a gene: 9. Per the germline V gene, CDR1 is MNHEY and CDR2 is SVGEGT. CDR3 size: 17 residues. DNA of the CDR3: TGTGCCAGCAGGGGACTAGCGGGTCGAAGCGTCTCCTACGAGCAGTACTTC. Protein product: CASRGLAGRSVSYEQYF.

This clonotype has more than one count but fewer than ten. The chain joins TRBV28 to TRBJ2-7; the match to TRBD2 covers 8 bases. The V gene's germline CDR1 is MDHEN and CDR2 SYDVKM. This CDR3 contains 16 residues. V shed 5 bases and J 4 bases; nucleotides not matched to a gene: 13. CDR3: CASSEFSGDSKYEQYF. The DNA for the CDR3 is TGTGCCAGCAGTGAATTTAGCGGGGATTCGAAGTACGAGCAGTACTTC.

This clonotype appeared a few times. The J gene is TRBJ2-1, the V gene TRBV6-2 or TRBV6-3, with a weak D call TRBD2 (5 bases). Trimming left V 5 bases short and J 2 bases short, with 13 bases between. CDR1 and CDR2 from the germline V gene are MNHEY and SVGEGT. The length of the CDR3 is 15 residues. The CDR3 coding sequence is TGTGCCAGCAGTCCTCCAAGCGGCCCCTACAATGAGCAGTTCTTC. It translates to CASSPPSGPYNEQFF.

The gene calls are TRBV5-5 and TRBJ2-1, with no clear D. V lost 1 base to trimming and J lost 0 bases, with 5 bases between them. The CDR3 has 14 residues. Germline V gene lookup returns CDR1 SGHKS and CDR2 YYEKEE (reference sequence). The CDR3 DNA reads as TGTGCCAGCAGCTTGCAGGCCTCCTACAATGAGCAGTTCTTC. Translation gives CASSLQASYNEQFF.

The chain couples TRBV6-4 to TRBJ2-1, with 11 nucleotides matching TRBD2. Germline values: CDR1 MRHNA, CDR2 SNTAGT. The J segment lost 9 bases and the V segment lost 6 bases, leaving 10 bases of the junction unmatched. This CDR3 spans 15 amino acids. CDR3 DNA: TGTGCCAGCAGGGCCCTAGCGGGAGGCCGGGGTGAGCAGTTCTTC. It is translated as CASRALAGGRGEQFF.

The chain combines TRBV20-1 with TRBJ2-1; tentative D call: TRBD2 (6 bases). CDR1 DFQATT and CDR2 SNEGSKA come from the germline V gene (reference sequence). This CDR3 contains 14 residues. Trimming pared 5 bases from V and 2 bases from J, leaving 13 bases between. CDR3 amino acids: CSADGGVTYNEQFF. DNA of the CDR3: TGCAGTGCTGACGGGGGAGTAACCTACAATGAGCAGTTCTTC.

V usage is TRBV29-1 and J usage is TRBJ2-1; possibly TRBD1 for D (6 bases). CDR3 length: 12 residues. The germline gives CDR1 SQVTM, CDR2 ANQGSEA. Trimming took 5 bases from V and 8 from J, leaving 13 bases between them. As DNA, the CDR3 is TGCAGCGTTCGAGGGGGAAGCGATGAGCAGTTCTTC. Its translation is CSVRGGSDEQFF.

This clonotype occurred many times. The chain uses TRBV7-2 and TRBJ2-3; D assignment may be TRBD1 or TRBD2 (5 bases each). The germline V and J ends were trimmed by 5 bases and 2 bases, with 17 bases remaining between them. CDR1 is SGHTA, CDR2 FQGNSA, per germline. CDR3 length: 16 amino acids. The CDR3 reads CASSGGSSRNTDTQYF. CDR3 bases: TGTGCCAGCAGCGGGGGTTCGTCCAGAAACACAGATACGCAGTATTTT. Based on the CDR3 plus reference TRBV7-2 and TRBJ2-3, the full variable domain is GAGVSQSPSNKVTEKGKDVELRCDPISGHTALYWYRQSLGQGLEFLIYFQGNSAPDKSGLPSDRFSAERTGGSVSTLTIQRTQQEDSAVYLCASSGGSSRNTDTQYFGPGTRLTVL.

In this sample, this clonotype turned up a few times. This chain uses TRBV19 with TRBJ1-5, with 9 bases matching TRBD1. Unmatched junction bases numbered 1, after V lost 3 bases and J lost 4 bases. CDR3 length: 14 residues. Germline V lookup: CDR1 LNHDA, CDR2 SQIVND (reference sequence). CDR3 loop: CASSMDRGNQPQHF. The CDR3 nucleotides read TGTGCCAGTAGTATGGACAGGGGTAATCAGCCCCAGCATTTT.

The V and J genes are TRBV29-1 and TRBJ1-2, with D perhaps matching TRBD1 (5 bases). The ends were cut back, 2 bases at V and 8 bases at J, with 21 bases in the middle. Germline CDR1 is SQVTM and CDR2 is ANQGSEA. The CDR3 is 15 amino acids. Written as DNA, the CDR3 is TGCAGCGTTGAAAAGCCCCCCCCAGGGAGGAAGGGCTACACCTTC. Protein sequence: CSVEKPPPGRKGYTF.

This clonotype has more than one count but fewer than ten. V and J are TRBV3-1 and TRBJ2-5, with TRBD1 as a possible D gene (5 bases). The CDR3 consists of 17 residues. Trimming removed 0 bases at V and 1 base at J, with 15 bases between. From germline, CDR1 is LGHDT and CDR2 YNNKEL (reference sequence). The DNA of the CDR3 is TGTGCCAGCAGCCAAGAAATCGGCAGGGCTGGCCAAGAGACCCAGTACTTC. The encoded protein is CASSQEIGRAGQETQYF.

This clonotype showed up many times. The gene calls are TRBV20-1 and TRBJ1-2; no reliable D call. This CDR3 has 14 residues. Trimming cost V 2 bases and J 6 bases, with 16 bases left between them. CDR1 is DFQATT and CDR2 is SNEGSKA in the germline V gene (reference sequence). The CDR3 DNA sequence: TGCAGTGCTAGAATGGGGTCCAAAAGTGATGGCTACACCTTC. Residues: CSARMGSKSDGYTF.

The V and J genes are TRBV3-1 and TRBJ2-7; no firm D call. CDR3 size: 15 residues. V was cut by 4 bases and J by 0 bases, with 13 bases left in between. Per the germline V gene, CDR1 is LGHDT and CDR2 is YNNKEL (reference sequence). CDR3 amino acids: CASSPNTLSSYEQYF. The CDR3 DNA is TGTGCCAGCAGCCCAAATACCCTTAGCTCCTACGAGCAGTACTTC.

Remarks on this clonotype: This CDR3 fails to terminate in the conserved phenylalanine or tryptophan, so it likely reflects a read error. The rearrangement uses TRBV5-1 and TRBJ1-5; 7 bases fit TRBD1. The CDR3 has 15 amino acids. Trimming cost V 1 base and J 5 bases; bases outside gene matches: 6. Germline V gene sequence: CDR1 SGHRS, CDR2 YFSETQ. The CDR3 sequence: CASSLIPGTDQPQHL. The CDR3 region has the DNA TGCGCCAGCAGCTTGATCCCCGGGACAGATCAGCCCCAGCATTTA.

The chain combines TRBV6-2 or TRBV6-3 with TRBJ1-1, with no clear D. Germline V lookup: CDR1 MNHEY, CDR2 SVGEGT. The V end lost 8 bases, the J end lost 6 bases, and 19 bases lay between the germline ends. The CDR3 has 14 amino acids. The CDR3 DNA is TGTGCCAGCGCCCCGTCGGCGTTGGTATCTGAAGCTTTCTTT. Amino acid sequence: CASAPSALVSEAFF.

This clonotype occurred a few times. This chain joins TRBV29-1 and TRBJ1-5; D may be TRBD1 (6 bases). The CDR3 has 15 residues. The germline V and J ends were trimmed by 6 bases and 5 bases, with 20 bases remaining between them. Looked up from germline, CDR1 is SQVTM and CDR2 is ANQGSEA. CDR3 coding DNA: TGCAGCGTGATCCTAGGGGGGAGTAAGGATCAGCCCCAGCATTTT. Translated, it gives CSVILGGSKDQPQHF.

This clonotype came up a few times. The CDR3 sequence: CASSKNLGETQYF. Written as DNA, the CDR3 is TGTGCCAGCAGTAAAAATTTGGGGGAGACCCAGTACTTC. The chain has TRBV28 and TRBJ2-5, with D unclear. This CDR3 region has 13 residues. V was trimmed by 5 bases and J by 5 bases, leaving 12 bases between them. The germline V gene encodes CDR1 MDHEN and CDR2 SYDVKM.

The chain has TRBV5-1 and TRBJ2-5; TRBD2 matches at 9 bases. The CDR3 is 16 amino acids. The V segment lost 2 bases and the J segment 0 bases; nucleotides outside the gene matches: 5. CDR1 SGHRS and CDR2 YFSETQ come from the germline V gene. CDR3 DNA sequence: TGCGCCAGCAGCTTAGGACGGACTAGCGACCAAGAGACCCAGTACTTC. Its protein product is CASSLGRTSDQETQYF.

There are many counts of this clonotype. Mismatch with germline at one junction end may stem from a read error. The chain joins TRBV7-6 to TRBJ2-3; tentatively, D is TRBD1 or TRBD2 (6 bases each). Germline V gene sequence: CDR1 SGHVS, CDR2 FNYEAQ. This CDR3 has 17 residues. The CDR3 DNA follows: TGTGCCAGCAGCCTAGCCGCGGGACACGGGATCACAGATACGCAGTATTTT. Protein: CASSLAAGHGITDTQYF.

In this sample, this clonotype turned up many times. The chain uses TRBV7-2 and TRBJ2-7; 7 bases fit TRBD1. Germline CDR1 is SGHTA and CDR2 is FQGNSA. This CDR3 spans 15 amino acids. V gave up 2 bases and J gave up 6 bases; unmatched junction bases: 10. The CDR3 nucleotides are TGTGCCAGCAGCTTATCAGCAACAGGGGTAGGCGAGCAGTACTTC. It codes for CASSLSATGVGEQYF.

This clonotype was picked up many times. The genes are TRBV7-9 and TRBJ1-2, with D unresolved. Germline V lookup: CDR1 SEHNR, CDR2 FQNEAQ (reference sequence). The CDR3 extends over 15 amino acids. The V gene lost 0 bases and the J gene lost 6 bases, with 14 bases spanning the gap. The DNA of the CDR3 is TGTGCCAGCAGCTTAGCAAGGGTCGGATGGAATGGCTACACCTTC. This sequence encodes CASSLARVGWNGYTF.